The 16 T cell receptor beta chains in this list originate from one sample, sequenced in a study of cytomegalovirus exposure and HLA in healthy donors. PCR primers comprised 60 Vbeta and 13 Jbeta primers. Clones were read by immunoSEQ multiplex PCR, and TCRdb kept only the in-frame ones, dropping some. Of 200,000 to 250,000 clones in the sample, over 65% are singletons; the top ten hold roughly 2.5%. What was sequenced was PBMCs. These receptors all stem from a woman aged 55-75 years in good health and CMV-seropositive.

V is TRBV10-3 and J is TRBJ1-4; D is perhaps TRBD1 (6 bases). The V gene's germline CDR1 is ENHRY and CDR2 SYGVKD. The CDR3 is made up of 15 amino acids. Trimming removed 8 bases from V and 4 bases from J, with 17 bases in between. The CDR3 DNA sequence: TGTGCCATCGCCAGCGGAAACAGGGTTAATGAAAAACTGTTTTTT. Encoded protein: CAIASGNRVNEKLFF.

This rearrangement joins TRBV29-1 to TRBJ2-1, with unresolved D. Trimming took 1 base from V and 9 from J, leaving 13 bases between them. Germline CDR1 reads SQVTM; CDR2 reads ANQGSEA. The CDR3 totals 13 residues. CDR3 coding DNA: TGCAGCGTTGAAGTGGCTCCCTCGGGTGAGCAGTTCTTC. Amino acids: CSVEVAPSGEQFF.

The genes are TRBV19 and TRBJ2-1; TRBD2 aligns across 8 bases. CDR3 length: 14 residues. Germline CDR1 is LNHDA and CDR2 is SQIVND (reference sequence). With V trimmed by 7 bases and J by 7 bases, 9 bases remained unmatched. The CDR3 protein is CASKASGGGNEQFF. The CDR3 nucleotides read TGTGCCAGTAAGGCGAGCGGGGGAGGGAATGAGCAGTTCTTC.

This clone was picked up a small number of times. V usage is TRBV5-1 and J usage is TRBJ1-3, with a possible D match to TRBD1 (5 bases). The V end was cut by 4 bases, the J end by 0 bases, with 11 bases between. The CDR3 has 15 amino acids. CDR1 and CDR2 (germline): SGHRS, YFSETQ. CDR3 in DNA: TGCGCCAGCAGCCTGGGACTCCACTCTGGAAACACCATATATTTT. This codes for CASSLGLHSGNTIYF.

The chain combines TRBV7-2 with TRBJ1-1; D remains unclear. V lost 4 bases and J 7 bases, leaving 13 bases between the germline ends. Germline assignment: CDR1 SGHTA and CDR2 FQGNSA. The CDR3 sequence is 13 residues long. CDR3 residues: CASSSVFRDEAFF. The CDR3 bases are TGTGCCAGCAGCTCCGTTTTCCGCGATGAAGCTTTCTTT.

The J gene is TRBJ2-1, the V gene TRBV9; tentative D call: TRBD1 (6 bases). Per the germline V gene, CDR1 is SGDLS and CDR2 is YYNGEE. Trimming cost V 2 bases and J 0 bases, with 12 bases left between them. This CDR3 is built from 16 residues. The CDR3 DNA reads TGTGCCAGCAGCGTCTCAGGACAGAGCTCCTACAATGAGCAGTTCTTC. This sequence encodes CASSVSGQSSYNEQFF.

The rearrangement uses TRBV16 and TRBJ1-1, with a possible D match to TRBD1 (5 bases). This CDR3 comprises 14 residues. The germline V gene encodes CDR1 KGHSY and CDR2 FQNENV. V was pared by 0 bases and J by 10 bases, with 15 bases between. In DNA, the CDR3 is TGTGCCAGCAGCCAATCAGCAGGGTTCGGTGTAGCTTTCTTT. Protein product: CASSQSAGFGVAFF.

This chain uses TRBV6-1 with TRBJ1-5; TRBD1 is a possible D gene (6 bases). The CDR3 loop spans 13 amino acids. The V gene lost 1 base and the J gene lost 7 bases, with 8 bases spanning the gap. Germline loops: CDR1 MNHNS, CDR2 SASEGT. CDR3 protein: CASSEVRGQPQHF. In nucleotides, the CDR3 is TGTGCCAGCAGTGAAGTCAGGGGCCAGCCCCAGCATTTT.

V is TRBV18 and J is TRBJ1-1; 8 bases map to TRBD1. J lost 3 bases, V lost 3 bases, and 15 bases had no gene match. The CDR3 spans 18 residues. CDR1 is KGHSH, CDR2 LQKENI, per germline. CDR3 in DNA: TGTGCCAGCTCACCGGACAGGGTTATAAGGTTGGGGGACACTGAAGCTTTCTTT. It translates to CASSPDRVIRLGDTEAFF.

The CDR3 DNA is TGTGCCTGGGGGGCTCGACTAGGTTTGAGCGGTGGCTACACCTTC. As protein: CAWGARLGLSGGYTF. The J gene is TRBJ1-2, the V gene TRBV30; TRBD1 is a possible D gene (5 bases). The CDR3 contains 15 residues. V gave up 5 bases and J gave up 7 bases, with 23 bases separating them. The germline V gene encodes CDR1 GTSNPN and CDR2 SVGIG (reference sequence).

This chain uses TRBV29-1 with TRBJ2-2, with a tentative D call TRBD1 (6 bases). The V end lost 8 bases, the J end lost 4 bases, and 17 bases lay between the germline ends. This CDR3 region has 14 residues. The germline V gene encodes CDR1 SQVTM and CDR2 ANQGSEA. As DNA, the CDR3 is TGCAGCTTTGGGGCTGGGGGCGGCACCGGGGAGCTGTTTTTT. Encoded protein: CSFGAGGGTGELFF.

The chain couples TRBV18 to TRBJ1-2; D perhaps matches TRBD1 (6 bases). Germline CDR1 is KGHSH and CDR2 is LQKENI. This CDR3 contains 16 residues. V was cut by 0 bases and J by 3 bases, with 14 bases left in between. CDR3 loop: CASSPPGAGAHYGYTF. For the CDR3, the DNA is TGTGCCAGCTCACCACCGGGGGCAGGGGCCCACTATGGCTACACCTTC. The full variable domain, its missing parts supplied by reference TRBV18 and TRBJ1-2, is NAGVMQNPRHLVRRRGQEARLRCSPMKGHSHVYWYRQLPEEGLKFMVYLQKENIIDESGMPKERFSAEFPKEGPSILRIQQVVRGDSAAYFCASSPPGAGAHYGYTFGSGTRLTVV.

This clone was counted between two and nine times. The chain links TRBV7-2 to TRBJ1-2; tentative D call: TRBD1 (6 bases). CDR3 length: 10 residues. The germline V gene encodes CDR1 SGHTA and CDR2 FQGNSA. V lost 8 bases and J 12 bases, leaving 13 bases between the germline ends. CDR3 sequence (DNA): TGTGCCAGCGGGGTGGGGGCAAACACCTTC. It specifies CASGVGANTF.

The chain uses TRBV7-9 and TRBJ1-5, with a weak D call TRBD1 (5 bases). The CDR3 sequence is 13 residues long. CDR1 is SEHNR, CDR2 FQNEAQ, per germline (reference sequence). Trimming removed 6 bases from V and 5 bases from J, with 11 bases in between. CDR3 sequence (DNA): TGTGCCAGCAGTTCAACGGGGGATCAGCCCCAGCATTTT. Encoded protein: CASSSTGDQPQHF.

The J gene is TRBJ2-5, the V gene TRBV7-6; D gene uncertain. The CDR3 runs 13 residues. CDR1 SGHVS and CDR2 FNYEAQ come from the germline V gene. V lost 4 bases and J lost 7, with 13 bases in between. In nucleotides, the CDR3 is TGTGCCAGCAGCTCTCTCAGAGGTGGGACCCAGTACTTC. Its translation is CASSSLRGGTQYF.

V is TRBV28 and J is TRBJ2-2; the match to TRBD1 covers 7 bases. CDR1 is MDHEN and CDR2 is SYDVKM in the germline V gene. This CDR3 spans 15 amino acids. Germline trimming cut 3 bases from V and 5 bases from J; bases unmatched to any gene: 6. This CDR3 is CASSLQVQGTGELFF. CDR3 DNA sequence: TGTGCCAGCAGTTTGCAAGTACAGGGGACCGGGGAGCTGTTTTTT.